One and the same sample provided the 26 T cell receptor beta chains below, sequenced in a study of blood T cells in healthy people across ages. A second PCR, run for roughly 7 to 11 cycles, used a sample-barcoded 5' primer plus a J-beta primer mix. TCRdb re-derived calls from the 5' RACE reads in MiXCR, one entry per CDR3 protein. Altogether some 1.5 million distinct CDR3 sequences are present, about 28% being singletons, with the ten largest covering 7.7%. Input material: blood. These receptors all come from a woman between 25 and 40 years old in good health.

The chain is built from TRBV12-3 or TRBV12-4 and TRBJ2-1; D is perhaps TRBD2 (6 bases). V lost 4 bases and J 6 bases, leaving 16 bases between the germline ends. This CDR3 is built from 15 residues. As DNA, the CDR3 is TGTGCCAGCAGTTCGCGCGGGATTGAAGCCAATGAGCAGTTCTTC. This codes for CASSSRGIEANEQFF.

The sample holds a few counts of this clonotype. This chain joins TRBV6-5 and TRBJ1-1; unclear D gene. This CDR3 is 13 amino acids long. V lost 4 bases, J lost 6 bases, and 12 bases lay in between. CDR1 is MNHEY, CDR2 SVGAGI, per germline. CDR3 coding DNA: TGTGCCAGCAGTTCAACGGGGAATGCTGAAGCTTTCTTT. Residues: CASSSTGNAEAFF.

This sequence joins TRBV5-1 and TRBJ2-1; 9 nucleotides line up with TRBD2. CDR1 SGHRS and CDR2 YFSETQ come from the germline V gene. CDR3 length: 16 residues. V shed 0 bases, J shed 8 bases, and the junction held 9 bases outside the gene matches. The CDR3 here is CASSLGRAGGRYEQFF. The CDR3 DNA reads TGCGCCAGCAGCTTGGGCCGAGCGGGGGGTCGCTATGAGCAGTTCTTC.

This clonotype was seen only a few times. This sequence joins TRBV6-5 and TRBJ2-2; the match to TRBD1 covers 10 bases. V was clipped by 6 bases and J by 4 bases; unmatched bases: 5. The CDR3 contains 15 residues. Germline V CDR1 and CDR2: MNHEY, SVGAGI. As DNA, the CDR3 is TGTGCCAGCAGCCGGGACAGGGGTAGCACCGGGGAGCTGTTTTTT. Its translation is CASSRDRGSTGELFF.

This clonotype came up many times. The chain combines TRBV10-3 with TRBJ2-3, with 8 bases that match TRBD2. Germline-derived CDR1 and CDR2 are ENHRY and SYGVKD. The CDR3 is 14 residues long. With V trimmed by 5 bases and J by 4 bases, 5 bases remained unmatched. In DNA form, the CDR3 reads TGTGCCATCAGTACTAGCGGAGGGCCAGATACGCAGTATTTT. Residues: CAISTSGGPDTQYF.

This clonotype appeared a few times. This chain links TRBV28 with TRBJ1-4, with unresolved D. Germline V CDR1 and CDR2: MDHEN, SYDVKM. The V gene lost 5 bases and the J gene lost 8 bases, with 12 bases spanning the gap. The length of the CDR3 is 13 residues. The CDR3 nucleotides read TGTGCCAGCAGTCGAGGAGGAGGGGAAAAACTGTTTTTT. Protein: CASSRGGGEKLFF.

This clonotype came up a few times. V gene TRBV2 combines with J gene TRBJ2-7; 11 positions agree with TRBD2. Germline assignment: CDR1 SNHLY and CDR2 FYNNEI. V was pared by 6 bases and J by 9 bases, with 19 bases of the junction left unmatched. The CDR3 is 17 amino acids. CDR3 sequence (DNA): TGTGCCAGCAGACAGGGCCTAACTAGCGGGAGAGGCGGTGTGCAGTACTTC. It yields the protein CASRQGLTSGRGGVQYF.

This clonotype has only a few counts. The V call is TRBV6-2 or TRBV6-3, the J call TRBJ2-7; 10 nucleotides align to TRBD2. Germline loops: CDR1 MNHEY, CDR2 SVGEGT. The CDR3 is 14 residues long. The ends lost 6 bases at V and 7 bases at J; junction bases unmatched: 9. This chain's CDR3 is CASSQLAGKEEQYF. The CDR3 coding sequence is TGTGCCAGCAGCCAACTAGCGGGAAAGGAAGAGCAGTACTTC.

Regarding this clonotype: This sequence may be a read error, since a much larger clone differs from it by one base. The chain joins TRBV6-6 to TRBJ2-1, with 7 bases matching TRBD2. The CDR3 spans 15 residues. Germline lookup yields CDR1 MNHNY and CDR2 SVGAGI (reference sequence). V trimming: 4 bases; J trimming: 1 base; junction bases outside the gene matches: 4. The CDR3 loop reads CASSCDGGSYNEQFF. CDR3 nucleotides: TGTGCCAGCAGTTGCGACGGGGGGTCCTACAATGAGCAGTTCTTC.

The chain combines TRBV7-2 with TRBJ1-3, with D unresolved. Trimming removed 2 bases from V and 3 bases from J, with 8 bases in between. Germline CDR1 is SGHTA and CDR2 is FQGNSA. The CDR3 is made up of 14 amino acids. The CDR3 DNA follows: TGTGCCAGCAGCTTATGGGGTGGTGGAAACACCATATATTTT. This translates into CASSLWGGGNTIYF. The variable domain in full, completed from reference TRBV7-2 and TRBJ1-3, reads GAGVSQSPSNKVTEKGKDVELRCDPISGHTALYWYRQSLGQGLEFLIYFQGNSAPDKSGLPSDRFSAERTGGSVSTLTIQRTQQEDSAVYLCASSLWGGGNTIYFGEGSWLTVV.

This clonotype occurred a few times. The chain joins TRBV19 to TRBJ2-7; possibly TRBD1 for D (6 bases). From germline, CDR1 is LNHDA and CDR2 SQIVND (reference sequence). The ends were cut back, 4 bases at V and 0 bases at J, with 19 bases in the middle. The CDR3 totals 17 residues. CDR3 DNA sequence: TGTGCCAGTAGTACCTCGACAGGCGGCCCACACTCCTACGAGCAGTACTTC. Translating it yields CASSTSTGGPHSYEQYF.

V gene TRBV12-5 combines with J gene TRBJ2-5; 9 nucleotides align to TRBD1. The CDR3 has 19 residues. Trimming took 6 bases from V and 1 from J; bases not matched to a gene: 18. Germline loops: CDR1 LGHNT, CDR2 FRNRAP. For the CDR3, the DNA is TGTGCTAGTGGCCGCAGTCCCGGGACAGGGCCAGAACCCCAAGAGACCCAGTACTTC. This gives the protein CASGRSPGTGPEPQETQYF.

The rearrangement links TRBV20-1 to TRBJ2-1, with 10 nucleotides matching TRBD1. The CDR3 is made up of 15 amino acids. Germline loops: CDR1 DFQATT, CDR2 SNEGSKA (reference sequence). J gave up 8 bases and V 5 bases, and 12 bases lay outside the gene matches. CDR3 protein: CSAQFRDRGGYEQFF. The CDR3 coding sequence is TGCAGTGCTCAATTCCGGGACAGGGGTGGCTATGAGCAGTTCTTC.

This clonotype has at least ten counts. This sequence joins TRBV20-1 and TRBJ2-7, with 10 positions matching TRBD1. Germline V gene data show CDR1 as DFQATT and CDR2 as SNEGSKA (reference sequence). V was pared by 2 bases and J by 3 bases, with 7 bases of the junction left unmatched. The CDR3 consists of 15 residues. The CDR3 bases are TGCAGTGCTAGAAGGACAGGGGGTCCGGTCTACGAGCAGTACTTC. This codes for CSARRTGGPVYEQYF.

This clonotype was counted at least ten times. V usage is TRBV25-1 and J usage is TRBJ2-1, with TRBD2 identical over 8 bases. There are 15 residues in the CDR3. CDR1 and CDR2 (germline): MGHDK, SYGVNS. The V segment lost 5 bases and the J segment 0 bases; nucleotides outside the gene matches: 3. CDR3 in amino acids: CASSSGRNSYNEQFF. CDR3 nucleotide sequence: TGTGCCAGCAGTAGCGGGAGAAACTCCTACAATGAGCAGTTCTTC.

On this clonotype: Just one base apart from a much larger clone, this may be a read error. This chain joins TRBV12-3 or TRBV12-4 and TRBJ2-1; TRBD2 agrees at 7 bases. This CDR3 contains 17 residues. V shed 6 bases, J shed 1 base, and the junction held 12 bases outside the gene matches. The CDR3 DNA reads as TGTGCCAGCAGGCGCCTTTCTGGGCGGGAGTCCTACAATGAGCAGTTCTTC. Encoded protein: CASRRLSGRESYNEQFF.

The table lists this clonotype with many counts. V is TRBV7-6 and J is TRBJ2-5; D is perhaps TRBD2 (6 bases). Germline assignment: CDR1 SGHVS and CDR2 FNYEAQ. Deletions cut 2 bases from V and 5 bases from J, with 12 bases between. This CDR3 has 14 amino acids. This CDR3 reads CASSLMASVETQYF. CDR3 nucleotide sequence: TGTGCCAGCAGCTTAATGGCTAGCGTGGAGACCCAGTACTTC.

The chain has TRBV10-2 and TRBJ1-6, with D perhaps matching TRBD1 (5 bases). There are 16 residues in the CDR3. Germline-derived CDR1 and CDR2 are WSHSY and SAAADI. Trimming removed 2 bases at V and 3 bases at J, with 11 bases between. The CDR3 bases are TGCGCCAGCAGTGAGGACCGGGACTACTATAATTCACCCCTCCACTTT. Protein: CASSEDRDYYNSPLHF.

This clonotype was seen repeatedly, ten times or more. This chain uses TRBV6-1 with TRBJ1-6; D remains unclear. The CDR3 runs 13 residues. Germline V CDR1 and CDR2: MNHNS, SASEGT. Trimming pared 4 bases from V and 7 bases from J, leaving 8 bases between. The CDR3 DNA reads TGTGCCAGCAGTGTCTCAGGAAATTCACCCCTCCACTTT. Its translation is CASSVSGNSPLHF.

The sample holds a few counts of this clonotype. A single base separates this from a much larger clone, so it may be a read error. The chain uses TRBV29-1 and TRBJ2-1, with 11 bases lining up with TRBD2. The germline gives CDR1 SQVTM, CDR2 ANQGSEA. The CDR3 has 15 residues. With 4 bases clipped from V and 8 bases from J, the junction kept 10 bases outside the gene matches. The CDR3 here is CSVGKTSGKRDEQFF. The CDR3 nucleotides read TGCAGCGTTGGGAAGACTAGCGGGAAGAGGGATGAGCAGTTCTTC.

The chain has TRBV7-2 and TRBJ2-1; a weak D match, TRBD1 (6 bases). V was trimmed by 0 bases and J by 5 bases, leaving 8 bases between them. This CDR3 contains 14 residues. In germline, CDR1 is SGHTA, CDR2 FQGNSA. CDR3 sequence (DNA): TGTGCCAGCAGCTTAGCGGGGGCAAACAATGAGCAGTTCTTC. It encodes CASSLAGANNEQFF. The variable domain in full, with the rest retrieved from reference TRBV7-2 and TRBJ2-1, is GAGVSQSPSNKVTEKGKDVELRCDPISGHTALYWYRQSLGQGLEFLIYFQGNSAPDKSGLPSDRFSAERTGGSVSTLTIQRTQQEDSAVYLCASSLAGANNEQFFGPGTRLTVL.

The J gene is TRBJ1-6, the V gene TRBV15; no firm D call. The V and J ends lost 0 bases and 10 bases respectively, with 16 bases between them. Germline CDR1 LNHNV, CDR2 YYDKDF (reference sequence). The CDR3 consists of 16 residues. In DNA, the CDR3 is TGTGCCACCAGCAGAGATATTCCCAAGGGCCTGTCACCCCTCCACTTT. Translated: CATSRDIPKGLSPLHF.

The CDR3 region has the DNA TGCAGTGCGGGGACTAGCGGGTCAGATACGCAGTATTTT. This codes for CSAGTSGSDTQYF. This chain connects TRBV20-1 to TRBJ2-3, with TRBD2 matching over 12 bases. After removal of 6 bases from V and 4 bases from J, the junction contained 2 bases not matched to a gene. The CDR3 is made up of 13 amino acids. The germline CDR1 and CDR2 sequences are DFQATT and SNEGSKA (reference sequence).

The table lists this clonotype with a few counts. The chain links TRBV12-3 or TRBV12-4 to TRBJ1-4; 7 positions agree with TRBD1. The CDR3 contains 15 residues. V gave up 5 bases and J gave up 5 bases; unmatched junction bases: 8. CDR3 DNA: TGTGCCAGCAGTCCAACAGGGGTACCAAATGAAAAACTGTTTTTT. Residues: CASSPTGVPNEKLFF.

A word on this clonotype: This may stem from a read error, because a much larger clone lies one nucleotide away. The chain is built from TRBV7-9 and TRBJ2-7; 7 nucleotides line up with TRBD1. The CDR3 is made up of 12 amino acids. Germline assignment: CDR1 SEHNR and CDR2 FQNEAQ (reference sequence). CDR3 coding DNA: TGTGCCGGCAGCTCACAGGGGACCGAGCAGTACTTC. Translating gives CAGSSQGTEQYF.

J is TRBJ2-3 and V is TRBV20-1, with 9 bases that match TRBD2. The germline gives CDR1 DFQATT, CDR2 SNEGSKA (reference sequence). The CDR3 length is 14 residues. Trimming took 3 bases from V and 3 from J; bases not matched to a gene: 4. For the CDR3, the DNA is TGCAGTGCTAGTGTAGCGGGGGTGACAGATACGCAGTATTTT. It specifies CSASVAGVTDTQYF.